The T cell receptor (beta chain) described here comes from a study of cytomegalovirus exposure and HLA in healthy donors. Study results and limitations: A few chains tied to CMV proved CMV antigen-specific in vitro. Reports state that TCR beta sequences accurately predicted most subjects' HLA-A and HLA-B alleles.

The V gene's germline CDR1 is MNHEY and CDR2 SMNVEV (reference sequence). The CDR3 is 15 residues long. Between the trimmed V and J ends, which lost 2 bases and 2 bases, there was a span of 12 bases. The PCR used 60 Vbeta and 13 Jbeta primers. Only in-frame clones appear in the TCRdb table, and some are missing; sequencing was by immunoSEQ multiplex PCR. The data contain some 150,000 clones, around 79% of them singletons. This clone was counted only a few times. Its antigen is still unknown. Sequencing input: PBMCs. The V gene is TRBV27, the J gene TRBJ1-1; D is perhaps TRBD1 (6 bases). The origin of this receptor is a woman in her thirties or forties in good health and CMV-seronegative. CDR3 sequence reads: CASSLSQGLNTEAFF. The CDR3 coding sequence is TGTGCCAGCAGTTTAAGTCAGGGGTTAAACACTGAAGCTTTCTTT.